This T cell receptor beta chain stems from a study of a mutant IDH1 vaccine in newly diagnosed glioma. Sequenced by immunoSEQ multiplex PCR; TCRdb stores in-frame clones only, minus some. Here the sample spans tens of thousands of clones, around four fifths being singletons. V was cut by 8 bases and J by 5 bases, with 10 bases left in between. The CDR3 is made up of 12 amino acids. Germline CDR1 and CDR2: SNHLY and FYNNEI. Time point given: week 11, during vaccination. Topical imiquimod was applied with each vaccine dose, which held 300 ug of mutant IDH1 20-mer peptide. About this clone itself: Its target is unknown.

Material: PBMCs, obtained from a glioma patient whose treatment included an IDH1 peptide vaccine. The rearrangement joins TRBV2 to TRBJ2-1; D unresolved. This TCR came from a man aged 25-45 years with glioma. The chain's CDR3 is CASYMRDNEQFF. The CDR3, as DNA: TGTGCCAGCTACATGCGTGACAATGAGCAGTTCTTC.